This TCR beta chain was sequenced during a study of T-cell reconstitution after alpha-beta-depleted transplantation in children. This clonotype has just a few counts. The antigen remains unidentified. During its preparation, the TCRbeta library received unique molecular identifiers. TCRdb redid the calling of the PCR reads with MiXCR, one entry per CDR3 protein. Among fewer than 500,000 distinct CDR3 sequences listed, roughly 43% were seen once. Study findings and constraints: Recipient T cells and thymic progenitors that survived were the source of the high TCRbeta diversity seen at day 60 in some patients.

The V and J ends lost 5 bases and 1 base respectively, with 14 bases between them. The CDR3 has 16 amino acids. CDR1 is SEHNR, CDR2 FQNEAQ, per germline (reference sequence). Sequenced material: PBMCs, taken before TCRalphabeta/CD19-depleted stem cell transplant. The TCR comes from a girl aged 2 to 9 with aplastic anemia, due to receive a stem cell transplant. The chain has TRBV7-9 and TRBJ1-4, with a possible D match to TRBD1 (6 bases). CDR3 protein: CASSHSGELTNEKLFF. DNA for the CDR3: TGTGCCAGCAGCCATTCAGGGGAGTTAACTAATGAAAAACTGTTTTTT.